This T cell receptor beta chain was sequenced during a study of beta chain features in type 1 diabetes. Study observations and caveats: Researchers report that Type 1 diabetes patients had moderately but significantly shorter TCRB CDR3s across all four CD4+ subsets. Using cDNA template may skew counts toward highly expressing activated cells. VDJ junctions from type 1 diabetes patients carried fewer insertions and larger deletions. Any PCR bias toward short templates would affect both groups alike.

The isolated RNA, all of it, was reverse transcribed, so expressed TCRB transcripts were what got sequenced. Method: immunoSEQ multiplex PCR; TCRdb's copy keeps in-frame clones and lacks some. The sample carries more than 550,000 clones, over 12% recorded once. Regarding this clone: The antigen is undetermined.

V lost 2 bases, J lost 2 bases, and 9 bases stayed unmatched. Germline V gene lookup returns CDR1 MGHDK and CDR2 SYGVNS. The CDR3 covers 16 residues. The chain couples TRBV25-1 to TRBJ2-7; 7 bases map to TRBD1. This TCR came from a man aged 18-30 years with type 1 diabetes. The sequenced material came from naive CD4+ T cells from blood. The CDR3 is CASSERQDRRAYEQYF. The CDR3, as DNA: TGTGCCAGCAGTGAACGTCAGGACAGGAGAGCCTACGAGCAGTACTTC.